This T cell receptor beta chain appears in the sequencing data of a study of CD8 T cells in ankylosing spondylitis. Points from the study as a whole: Peripheral blood held disease-linked clones only at relatively low frequency, and these were CD8+. What appeared characteristic of ankylosing spondylitis blood was a TCR beta motif of eight highly homologous variants. The authors reported significant enrichment of disease-linked clones in matched ankylosing spondylitis synovial fluid. Prior literature has documented some motif variants in synovial fluid and blood from reactive arthritis.

The authors made TCR beta libraries by quantitative 5'-RACE with molecular barcodes. TCRdb re-derived calls from the 5' RACE reads in MiXCR, one entry per CDR3 protein. The sample contains approximately 540,000 distinct CDR3 sequences, 12% of which appear only once. As concerns this clonotype: The antigen is unknown.

Germline V lookup: CDR1 MNHEY, CDR2 SVGEGT. The CDR3 totals 16 residues. V shed 5 bases and J shed 7 bases, with 21 bases lying between them. Sequencing used blood, either unsorted or a sorted T cell fraction (not recorded which). This sequence joins TRBV6-2 or TRBV6-3 and TRBJ2-1, with no clear D. The sequence came from a male donor with ankylosing spondylitis. In DNA, the CDR3 is TGTGCCAGCAGTAACCCCAGTGGTGCCCCCGATAATGAGCAGTTCTTC. Protein product: CASSNPSGAPDNEQFF.